These T cell receptor beta chains were read from a single sample in a study of CD8+CD57+ T cells in acquired aplastic anemia. TCRdb reprocessed the reads via MiXCR and lists one record per CDR3 protein. The data contain 450,000 to 600,000 distinct CDR3 sequences, around 32% of them singletons. Sequences were obtained from sorted CD4+, CD8+, or CD8+CD57+ T cells (not recorded which) from PBMCs. The receptors come from a human donor with aplastic anemia. The CDR3 runs from the conserved cysteine through the conserved F or W. The D gene is left open where the match is weak. Rows give clone size only sometimes, using once, few, many, or a class for an expanded clone.

TRBV7-6	TRBJ2-5	once	.	TGTGCCAGCAGCTTAGGCCAGGTGGAGACCCAGTACTTC	CASSLGQVETQYF
TRBV3-1	TRBJ1-6	many	.	TGTGCCAGCGGGAGCGGTTCACCCCTCCACTTT	CASGSGSPLHF
TRBV29-1	TRBJ2-3	many	.	TGCAGCGTAGAACCGGGGGCAGATACGCAGTATTTT	CSVEPGADTQYF
TRBV6-1	TRBJ1-6	.	.	TGTGCCAGCAGCGACAGGTTTAATTCACCCCTCCACTTT	CASSDRFNSPLHF
TRBV7-2	TRBJ1-1	few	TRBD1	TGTGCCAGCAGCTTAACTACAGGGGTCGGGACTGAAGCTTTCTTT	CASSLTTGVGTEAFF
TRBV10-3	TRBJ1-2	.	.	TGTGCCAGTAGTCCCCAAACAGCTACCTATGGCTACACCTTC	CASSPQTATYGYTF
TRBV19	TRBJ1-3	.	.	TGTGCCAGTATGTACTCTCCGGGGACCTCTGGAAACACCATATATTTT	CASMYSPGTSGNTIYF
TRBV20-1	TRBJ2-2	few	TRBD2	TGCAGTGCTAGAGTCCCCCTAGCGGGAGGTGTCGGGGAGCTGTTTTTT	CSARVPLAGGVGELFF
TRBV14	TRBJ1-6	few	.	TGTGCCAGCAGCCAAGAAAATTCACCCCTCCACTTT	CASSQENSPLHF
TRBV9	TRBJ1-4	.	.	TGTGCCAGCGGCGCATCCGGGGAAAAACTGTTTTTT	CASGASGEKLFF
TRBV10-1	TRBJ1-4	many	.	TGCGCCAGTGTAGGTGGTAGAGACAATGAAAAACTGTTTTTT	CASVGGRDNEKLFF
TRBV7-2	TRBJ1-1	many	.	TGTGCCAGCAGCCGAAACATGAACACTGAAGCTTTCTTT	CASSRNMNTEAFF
TRBV12-3/TRBV12-4	TRBJ1-1	.	.	TGTGCCAGCAGTTTAATCCGCACTGAAGCTTTCTTT	CASSLIRTEAFF
TRBV20-1	TRBJ1-2	.	.	TGCAGTGCTAGCCCGGGCCAAAATAACTATGGCTACACCTTC	CSASPGQNNYGYTF
TRBV29-1	TRBJ2-5	.	.	TGCAGCGTTGAGATCGGGGCAGAGACCCAGTACTTC	CSVEIGAETQYF
TRBV20-1	TRBJ2-7	many	.	TGCAGTGCTGAGATGAGGGACGAGCAGTACTTC	CSAEMRDEQYF
TRBV9	TRBJ2-7	few	TRBD2	TGTGCCAGCAGCCGATCCGCGGGGGGGGCGGGGAGTGATTACGAGCAGTACTTC	CASSRSAGGAGSDYEQYF
TRBV24-1	TRBJ2-1	once	.	TGTGCCACCAGTGGTGACAGAAACAATGAGCAGTTCTTC	CATSGDRNNEQFF
TRBV13	TRBJ1-2	.	.	TGTGCCAGCAGCTTAGGCGTCGGGACTTCTGCAAAGAGCTATGGCTACACCTTC	CASSLGVGTSAKSYGYTF
TRBV30	TRBJ2-1	.	.	TGTGCCTGCCAAGAGCAGTTCTTC	CACQEQFF
TRBV25-1	TRBJ2-3	.	TRBD2	TGTGCCAGCAGTGCTCCGCGGGCGGGGGGGAACACAGATACGCAGTATTTT	CASSAPRAGGNTDTQYF
TRBV9	TRBJ2-1	.	.	TGTGCCAGCAGCCCTCGGGACTACAATGAGCAGTTCTTC	CASSPRDYNEQFF
TRBV11-2	TRBJ2-1	few	TRBD2	TGTGCCAGCAGCACCCCCGGGACTAGTCAAATTCGGCAGTTCTTC	CASSTPGTSQIRQFF
TRBV9	TRBJ2-2	few	TRBD1	TGTGCCAGCAGCGGAGTTTTGGGACAGGGGTTCTCCGGGGAGCTGTTTTTT	CASSGVLGQGFSGELFF
TRBV7-2	TRBJ1-2	many	.	TGTGCCAGCAGCTTAGGCCAGGGAGGCTATGGCTACACCTTC	CASSLGQGGYGYTF
TRBV11-3	TRBJ2-5	.	TRBD2	TGTGCCAGCAGCCTATCAGCGGGAGTGGGGGAGACCCAGTACTTC	CASSLSAGVGETQYF
TRBV7-8	TRBJ1-5	many	.	TGTGCCAGCAGCCGAGGGGGGGGCGGTCAGCCCCAGCATTTT	CASSRGGGGQPQHF
TRBV9	TRBJ1-3	many	.	TGTGCCAGCAGCCCAACCATACAGATGGCCGGAAACACCATATATTTT	CASSPTIQMAGNTIYF
TRBV6-1	TRBJ2-7	many	TRBD2	TGTGCCAGCACACCAGCGGGGAACTACGAGCAGTACTTC	CASTPAGNYEQYF
TRBV20-1	TRBJ1-2	.	.	TGCAGTGCTAGTGGTAGGGATGAGGACATGAGCTACACCTTC	CSASGRDEDMSYTF
TRBV27	TRBJ2-7	.	.	TGTGCCAGCACAAGGCCCGACAGGCTAGGCTACGAGCAGTACTTC	CASTRPDRLGYEQYF
TRBV9	TRBJ2-3	few	TRBD1	TGTGCCAGCAGCCCCCCTAGACAGGGGGTCCTCACAGATACGCAGTATTTT	CASSPPRQGVLTDTQYF
TRBV2	TRBJ2-7	.	TRBD2	TGTGCCAGCAAGGTGGGGGGGGTCGAGCAGTACTTC	CASKVGGVEQYF
TRBV20-1	TRBJ2-5	many	.	TGCAGTGATGAGCCTCAAGAGACCCAGTACTTC	CSDEPQETQYF
TRBV10-3	TRBJ2-5	many	TRBD2	TGTGCCATCAGTCAACGAGAGGGACTAGCGGGGAGGGAGACCCAGTACTTC	CAISQREGLAGRETQYF
TRBV5-1	TRBJ2-1	.	TRBD2	TGCGCCAGCAGCTTGGTAGCGGTAGCGGGAGACAGGAGTGAGCAGTTCTTC	CASSLVAVAGDRSEQFF
TRBV15	TRBJ1-1	few	TRBD1	TGTGCCACCAGCAGAGATCGCGACAGGGGCCTTTCTTCCTTT	CATSRDRDRGLSSF
TRBV20-1	TRBJ2-5	many	.	TGCAGTGCTAGTGCCTCAACTGGCACAGAGACCCAGTACTTC	CSASASTGTETQYF
TRBV24-1	TRBJ1-5	.	.	TGTGCCACCACAGCGGGAGGCTGGCAAGAGACCCAGCATTTT	CATTAGGWQETQHF
TRBV10-3	TRBJ1-1	.	.	TGTGCCATCAGCCAGGATCCGAGCCGTCCTGAAGCTTTCTTT	CAISQDPSRPEAFF
TRBV9	TRBJ1-1	.	TRBD1	TGTGCCAGCAGCGTAGATCCAGGGGGGGGCACTGAAGCTTTCTTT	CASSVDPGGGTEAFF
TRBV5-1	TRBJ1-5	many	.	TGCGCCAGCAGCTTAGATGGGGTTCCTCAGCCCCAGCATTTT	CASSLDGVPQPQHF
TRBV7-3	TRBJ2-2	many	TRBD2	TGTGCCAGCAGCTCGGCTACTAGCGGGAGAAGGGAGCTGTTTTTT	CASSSATSGRRELFF
TRBV5-4	TRBJ1-6	.	TRBD1	TGTGCCAGCAGCTTGTACCGACAGGGAATAAATTCACCCCTCCACTTT	CASSLYRQGINSPLHF
TRBV9	TRBJ1-6	many	TRBD1	TGTGCCAGCAGCGTAGACAGGGGTAATTCACCCCTCCACTTT	CASSVDRGNSPLHF
TRBV2	TRBJ2-7	many	TRBD1	TGTGCCAGCAGTGAATCCACACAGGGGTACGAGCAGTACTTC	CASSESTQGYEQYF
TRBV7-3	TRBJ2-1	.	TRBD1	TGTGCCAGCGGGACAGCAAATGAGCAGTTCTTC	CASGTANEQFF
TRBV10-3	TRBJ1-1	.	.	TGTGCCATCAGTGAGGAGGTGAACACTGAAGCTTTCTTT	CAISEEVNTEAFF
TRBV20-1	TRBJ1-3	many	.	TGCAGTGCTAGAGGCAGGGCTGGAAACACCATATATTTT	CSARGRAGNTIYF
TRBV30	TRBJ1-6	.	.	TGTGCCTGGAGTGTAATTCACAAGCAGGGATCGAATTCACCCCTCCACTTT	CAWSVIHKQGSNSPLHF
TRBV5-5	TRBJ2-5	.	.	TGTGCCAGCAGCTTGATGGGCGGTCTGGAGACCCAGTACTTC	CASSLMGGLETQYF